A few counts support the clone carrying this T cell receptor beta chain. The germline V gene encodes CDR1 SEHNR and CDR2 FQNEAQ (reference sequence). The length of the CDR3 is 17 residues. Trimming removed 0 bases from V and 0 bases from J; junction bases left unmatched: 3. The sample is drawn from a study of T cells in Graves' hyperthyroidism and ophthalmopathy. Amplified TCR beta CDR3 regions came from RNA transcripts. First-round RT-PCR of the TCR CDR3 relied on the HTBI primer set. TCRdb ran MiXCR on the multiplex PCR reads and lists one entry per CDR3 protein. The data show hundreds of thousands of distinct CDR3 sequences, around 13% seen once. These patients, aged 18 to 65, had recently diagnosed hyperthyroidism lasting under 2 months. Diagnostic decisions used clinical symptoms, serum thyroxine and TRAb, thyroid ultrasound and orbital computed tomography.

What was sequenced was blood. This chain uses TRBV7-9 with TRBJ2-7, with 12 bases lining up with TRBD1. This sequence was found in a woman under 40 with Graves' hyperthyroidism. CDR3 nucleotides: TGTGCCAGCAGCTTAGCCGGGACAGGGGGCTTCTCCTACGAGCAGTACTTC. Amino acid sequence: CASSLAGTGGFSYEQYF.